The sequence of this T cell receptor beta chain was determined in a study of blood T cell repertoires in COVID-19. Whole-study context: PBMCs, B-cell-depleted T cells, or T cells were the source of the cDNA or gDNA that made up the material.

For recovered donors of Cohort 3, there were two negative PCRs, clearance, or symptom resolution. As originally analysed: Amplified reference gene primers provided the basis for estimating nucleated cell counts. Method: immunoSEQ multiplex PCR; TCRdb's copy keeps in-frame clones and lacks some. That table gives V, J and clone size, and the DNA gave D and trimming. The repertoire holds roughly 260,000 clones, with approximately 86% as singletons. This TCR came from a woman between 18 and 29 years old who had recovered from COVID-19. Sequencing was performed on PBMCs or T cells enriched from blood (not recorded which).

CDR3 nucleotides: TGTGCCAGCAGGATGGGAATCTGGGGCAGGGGGCTTGCTGGGGCCAACGTCCTGACTTTC. It translates to CASRMGIWGRGLAGANVLTF. The V call is TRBV7-8, the J call TRBJ2-6, with 8 bases identical to TRBD1. The V segment lost 6 bases and the J segment 2 bases; nucleotides outside the gene matches: 18. The CDR3 contains 20 residues. Germline V gene sequence: CDR1 SGHVS, CDR2 FQNEAQ.